This TCR beta chain was documented in a study of CD8 T cells in ankylosing spondylitis (dated by TCRdb to between 2016 and 2019). For the study in its entirety: The study set out to find disease-linked TCR variants by profiling T cell receptor beta repertoires in ankylosing spondylitis patients and healthy donors. Peripheral blood samples were taken, and synovial fluid was additionally collected from ankylosing spondylitis patients. The full study cohort was made up of 25 ankylosing spondylitis patients and 108 healthy donors. Broad study findings and their caveats: Blood from ankylosing spondylitis patients appeared to be characterized by a TCR beta motif made up of several highly homologous amino acid variants. According to the report, matched synovial fluid samples from ankylosing spondylitis patients were significantly enriched for the disease-linked clones. Some of the motif variants had been reported before in the synovial fluid and blood of reactive arthritis patients, a finding that suggests common disease-initiation mechanisms. In peripheral blood, the disease-linked clones were found at relatively low frequencies and had a CD8+ phenotype.

Note on this clonotype: This receptor's antigen is unknown. No base quality values were provided; no much bigger clone lies one nucleotide off.

The instrument given in TCRdb is Illumina MiSeq. TCR beta libraries were prepared by quantitative 5'-RACE with molecular barcodes. The authors processed their data as follows. Disease-linked TCR variants were identified with a new computational method built on a probabilistic model of VDJ rearrangement. In TCRdb, the public reads were trimmed at Q25 with fastp and aligned with MiXCR, with productive beta chains retained. Under each unique CDR3 protein, matching rows form one entry showing the most common genes and DNA. The V and J calls were not made by the authors but by TCRdb's processing. A total of some 26,000 distinct CDR3 sequences appear in this sample, around 17% of them only once. The ten most abundant clones make up around 27% of the sample. In the germline V gene (reference sequence), CDR1 corresponds to LNHDA and CDR2 to SQIVND. Trimmed from V: 11 bases; trimmed from J: 0 bases; junction bases lacking a gene match: 3. From the cysteine through the phenylalanine, the CDR3 covers 13 amino acids. Only the CDR3 DNA stays, 39 bases, in frame from base 1.

Sequenced input: blood. This receptor was identified in a male donor with ankylosing spondylitis or in good health (not recorded which). The sequence is built from TRBV19 and TRBJ2-2; the central 7 bases match TRBD2. This receptor has the CDR3 CASSGTNTGELFF. The DNA sequence is TGTGCCTCCAGCGGGACGAACACCGGGGAGCTGTTTTTT.